This note documents a single T cell receptor (beta chain) sequence. The sample belongs to a study of CD8 T cells in Susac syndrome. CDR1 and CDR2 from the germline V gene are KGHDR and SFDVKD. The ends were cut back, 10 bases at V and 0 bases at J, with 12 bases in the middle. The CDR3 has 13 residues. After extraction with the RNeasy kit, 0.5 to 1 ug of the RNA was reverse transcribed using random hexamers. Using its own MiXCR run on the immunoSEQ multiplex PCR reads, TCRdb lists one record per CDR3 protein. This table holds fewer than 85,000 distinct CDR3 sequences, roughly 94% found once. The source of this sequence is a human donor with Susac syndrome. The chain recombines TRBV24-1 with TRBJ2-7; weak D call: TRBD2 (6 bases). Material: CD8+ T cells from PBMCs. The CDR3 nucleotides read TGTGCCACTGGGGACTGCCGCTCCTACGAGCAGTACTTC. This gives the protein CATGDCRSYEQYF.